This entry lists 18 T cell receptor beta chains sequenced from one sample in a study of T cell responses to AZD1222 COVID-19 vaccine. Clones were read by immunoSEQ multiplex PCR, and TCRdb kept only the in-frame ones, dropping some. This table holds under 95,000 clones, around nine tenths found once. Sequenced material: peripheral blood, taken 28 days after the second AZD1222 dose. The receptors originated from an adult who received the AZD1222 COVID-19 vaccine.

This clone has only one observation. The chain is built from TRBV28 and TRBJ2-7; a possible D gene is TRBD2 (6 bases). The CDR3 is 15 amino acids. V gave up 6 bases and J gave up 0 bases, with 15 bases separating them. Per the germline V gene, CDR1 is MDHEN and CDR2 is SYDVKM. CDR3 DNA sequence: TGTGCCAGCAGCCAGGGACTGCCGAGCTCCTACGAGCAGTACTTC. As protein: CASSQGLPSSYEQYF.

V is TRBV19 and J is TRBJ2-7; D unclear. The CDR3 has 13 residues. Between the trimmed V and J ends, which lost 5 bases and 2 bases, there was a span of 10 bases. Germline-derived CDR1 and CDR2 are LNHDA and SQIVND (reference sequence). The DNA of the CDR3 is TGTGCCAGTAGTGAGACTGCTACCTACGAGCAGTACTTC. This codes for CASSETATYEQYF.

The J gene is TRBJ1-3, the V gene TRBV6-1; the D gene is possibly TRBD1 (5 bases). The CDR3 spans 16 residues. Germline CDR1 reads MNHNS; CDR2 reads SASEGT. The V and J ends lost 3 bases and 4 bases respectively, with 16 bases between them. The CDR3 region has the DNA TGTGCCAGCAGTGACCCGCCGGGGGGAGCGGGAAACACCATATATTTT. As protein: CASSDPPGGAGNTIYF.

The count of this clone is one. The chain employs TRBV9 and TRBJ1-4, with D perhaps matching TRBD1 (6 bases). From germline, CDR1 is SGDLS and CDR2 YYNGEE. The CDR3 length is 15 residues. V was cut by 3 bases and J by 0 bases, with 9 bases left in between. In DNA form, the CDR3 reads TGTGCCAGCAGCGGGGGGACACCAACTAATGAAAAACTGTTTTTT. Translating gives CASSGGTPTNEKLFF.

The sample holds one count of this clone. This rearrangement joins TRBV27 to TRBJ1-2; TRBD1 matches at 7 bases. The CDR3 has 12 residues. Germline V gene sequence: CDR1 MNHEY, CDR2 SMNVEV (reference sequence). Germline trimming cut 6 bases from V and 6 bases from J; bases unmatched to any gene: 4. CDR3 nucleotide sequence: TGTGCCAGCAGACAAGGACAGGATGGCTACACCTTC. It encodes CASRQGQDGYTF.

V usage is TRBV21-1 and J usage is TRBJ2-3; the table calls TRBD2, which could not be checked here. TRBV21-1 is a documented pseudogene. The CDR3 totals 13 residues. CDR3 sequence (DNA): TGTGCCAGCAGCTCTAAAACTGGACTCGTGCAGTATTTT. It translates to CASSSKTGLVQYF.

V usage is TRBV4-1 and J usage is TRBJ1-2, with 7 bases matching TRBD1. CDR3 size: 15 residues. V was pared by 1 base and J by 8 bases, with 10 bases of the junction left unmatched. CDR1 and CDR2 (germline): MGHRA, YSYEKL. CDR3 region: CASSQAGQTYGGYTF. DNA of the CDR3: TGCGCCAGCAGCCAAGCGGGACAGACCTATGGGGGCTACACCTTC.

V is TRBV7-9 and J is TRBJ1-2; 9 nucleotides agree with TRBD1. Losses at the gene ends were 5 bases for V and 2 bases for J; bases not matched to a gene: 3. Germline CDR1 is SEHNR and CDR2 is FQNEAQ (reference sequence). This CDR3 comprises 14 residues. CDR3 residues: CASSVTGGNYGYTF. DNA for the CDR3: TGTGCCAGCAGCGTTACAGGGGGCAACTATGGCTACACCTTC.

This chain connects TRBV6-5 to TRBJ1-2; D is undetermined. The CDR3 is 14 residues long. V dropped 7 bases and J dropped 4 bases, with 16 bases sitting between them. CDR1 is MNHEY and CDR2 is SVGAGI in the germline V gene. CDR3 amino acids: CASKRPGHLYGYTF. The CDR3 DNA follows: TGTGCCAGCAAGCGCCCCGGGCACCTCTATGGCTACACCTTC.

The chain employs TRBV4-1 and TRBJ2-2; D unclear. Germline-derived CDR1 and CDR2 are MGHRA and YSYEKL. The V end was cut by 0 bases, the J end by 5 bases, with 13 bases between. The CDR3 has 16 amino acids. As DNA, the CDR3 is TGCGCCAGCAGCCAAGAGGTCCGGGTCGCGACCGGGGAGCTGTTTTTT. This codes for CASSQEVRVATGELFF.

The chain uses TRBV6-2 or TRBV6-3 and TRBJ2-5, with D possibly TRBD1 on 5 matching bases. CDR3 size: 15 residues. Trimming stripped 6 bases from V and 4 bases from J, with 18 bases between. Per germline, CDR1 MNHEY and CDR2 SVGEGT. The CDR3 loop reads CASSHLVQGGETQYF. The CDR3 DNA reads as TGTGCCAGCAGCCACCTAGTCCAGGGTGGAGAGACCCAGTACTTC.

The V gene is TRBV9, the J gene TRBJ1-1; D remains ambiguous. Per the germline V gene, CDR1 is SGDLS and CDR2 is YYNGEE. The CDR3 is 13 amino acids. Deletions cut 0 bases from V and 0 bases from J, with 3 bases between. This chain's CDR3 is CASSVAVNTEAFF. CDR3 sequence (DNA): TGTGCCAGCAGCGTAGCCGTGAACACTGAAGCTTTCTTT.

V is TRBV6-1 and J is TRBJ2-1, with D possibly being TRBD2 (5 bases). The CDR3 covers 14 residues. Germline CDR1 and CDR2: MNHNS and SASEGT. With 3 bases removed from V and 2 bases from J, the gap between germline ends came to 8 bases. CDR3 sequence reads: CASSEGGPYNEQFF. The CDR3 region has the DNA TGTGCCAGCAGTGAGGGCGGGCCCTACAATGAGCAGTTCTTC.

The chain links TRBV19 to TRBJ1-1; 9 bases agree with TRBD1. V lost 5 bases and J lost 6; bases outside the gene matches: 7. Looked up from germline, CDR1 is LNHDA and CDR2 is SQIVND (reference sequence). This CDR3 has 14 amino acids. This CDR3 is CASSHRDRASEAFF. Written as DNA, the CDR3 is TGTGCCAGTAGTCACCGGGACAGGGCATCTGAAGCTTTCTTT.

V usage is TRBV11-2 and J usage is TRBJ2-3; possibly TRBD2 for D (6 bases). The CDR3 length is 15 residues. V dropped 2 bases and J dropped 0 bases, with 9 bases sitting between them. Germline CDR1 and CDR2: SGHAT and FQNNGV. CDR3 region: CASSLQGLSTDTQYF. For the CDR3, the DNA is TGTGCCAGCAGCTTACAGGGACTGAGCACAGATACGCAGTATTTT.

The chain joins TRBV28 to TRBJ2-7; 9 nucleotides align to TRBD2. The junction had 5 bases not matched to a gene; V was cut back by 6 bases and J by 2 bases. CDR3 length equals 14 residues. CDR1 MDHEN and CDR2 SYDVKM come from the germline V gene. CDR3 amino acids: CASRLAGTAYEQYF. In nucleotides, the CDR3 is TGTGCCAGCAGACTAGCGGGTACTGCCTACGAGCAGTACTTC.

The rearrangement links TRBV11-2 to TRBJ2-2; TRBD1 is a possible D gene (5 bases). The germline V gene has CDR1 SGHAT and CDR2 FQNNGV. The CDR3 is made up of 17 amino acids. V gave up 7 bases and J gave up 4 bases, with 22 bases separating them. Here the CDR3 DNA reads TGTGCCAGCACCATATTGGGCAGGGAAGGAAGCACCGGGGAGCTGTTTTTT. The encoded protein is CASTILGREGSTGELFF.

V and J are TRBV19 and TRBJ2-1; 11 nucleotides line up with TRBD2. V lost 5 bases and J lost 4; bases outside the gene matches: 13. This CDR3 has 18 amino acids. CDR1 is LNHDA, CDR2 SQIVND, per germline (reference sequence). The CDR3 DNA sequence: TGTGCCAGTAGTGTGGGGCTAGCGGGAGGCCTCCTATACAATGAGCAGTTCTTC. It specifies CASSVGLAGGLLYNEQFF.